These 12 T cell receptor beta chains came from one sample sequenced in a study of T cells after yellow fever vaccination. Via MiXCR, TCRdb re-called the 5' RACE reads, giving one row per CDR3 protein. The data contain tens of thousands of distinct CDR3 sequences, more than 5.5% of them singletons. The sequences come from CD8+ T cells sorted from PBMCs, collected roughly 10 days after the first yellow fever vaccination. These receptors all come from a man aged 18 to 29 who received the YFV17D yellow fever vaccine.

Written as DNA, the CDR3 is TGTGCCAGCAGCGCGACAGTGGGAAAAGGACGCGAGCAGTACTTC. Protein product: CASSATVGKGREQYF. The chain is built from TRBV7-9 and TRBJ2-7, with D possibly matching TRBD1 (5 bases). In germline, CDR1 is SEHNR, CDR2 FQNEAQ (reference sequence). This CDR3 is built from 15 residues. Trimming took off 5 bases at V and 6 bases at J, with 20 bases between the two ends.

This clonotype was picked up a small number of times. The chain has TRBV2 and TRBJ1-6, with D maybe TRBD1 (5 bases). The germline V gene has CDR1 SNHLY and CDR2 FYNNEI. V was trimmed by 1 base and J by 3 bases, leaving 16 bases between them. The CDR3 loop spans 18 amino acids. CDR3 DNA sequence: TGTGCCAGCAGTGAAGGGCCGTACGGGACCTACTATAATTCACCCCTCCACTTT. Protein sequence: CASSEGPYGTYYNSPLHF.

In its sample, this clonotype was seen many times. The chain links TRBV12-5 to TRBJ1-1, with D possibly being TRBD1 (5 bases). CDR3 size: 15 residues. Trimming removed 4 bases from V and 3 bases from J, with 15 bases in between. Looked up from germline, CDR1 is LGHNT and CDR2 is FRNRAP. The CDR3 loop is CASGWSGIRDTEAFF. The CDR3 DNA reads TGTGCTAGTGGTTGGTCAGGGATACGAGACACTGAAGCTTTCTTT. The variable domain in full, with the rest retrieved from reference TRBV12-5 and TRBJ1-1, is DARVTQTPRHKVTEMGQEVTMRCQPILGHNTVFWYRQTMMQGLELLAYFRNRAPLDDSGMPKDRFSAEMPDATLATLKIQPSEPRDSAVYFCASGWSGIRDTEAFFGQGTRLTVV.

In its sample, this clonotype was seen many times. The chain has TRBV11-1 and TRBJ2-5, with D uncertain. V lost 2 bases, J lost 2 bases, and 12 bases lay in between. The CDR3 spans 15 residues. Looked up from germline, CDR1 is SGHAT and CDR2 is FQDESV (reference sequence). Here the CDR3 reads CASSLFRRIQETQYF. CDR3 sequence (DNA): TGTGCCAGCAGCTTATTTCGCAGGATTCAAGAGACCCAGTACTTC.

The J gene is TRBJ2-2, the V gene TRBV9, with D possibly being TRBD2 (6 bases). CDR1 is SGDLS, CDR2 YYNGEE, per germline. CDR3 length equals 14 residues. V was clipped by 2 bases and J by 6 bases, with 11 bases between them. The CDR3 reads CASSVLGGAGELFF. CDR3 coding DNA: TGTGCCAGCAGCGTCCTCGGGGGTGCCGGGGAGCTGTTTTTT.

Points on this clonotype: A read error is possible here, since a much larger clone lies one base away. V and J are TRBV13 and TRBJ2-5; perhaps TRBD1 as D (5 bases). Germline V gene lookup returns CDR1 PRHDT and CDR2 FYEKMQ (reference sequence). Trimming left V 0 bases short and J 5 bases short, with 10 bases between. The CDR3 contains 14 residues. The CDR3 loop is CASSLGRGHETQYF. CDR3 DNA sequence: TGTGCCAGCAGCTTAGGCCGAGGACATGAGACCCAGTACTTC.

At least ten counts were recorded for this clonotype. The V gene is TRBV21-1, the J gene TRBJ1-5; TRBD1, the table's D call, was not compared with the DNA. TRBV21-1 represents a pseudogene. The CDR3 is 17 amino acids. The CDR3 DNA follows: TGTGCCAGCAGACGAGGAACAGGGGGCGAAAGGTCTCAGCCCCAGCATTTT. Translation gives CASRRGTGGERSQPQHF.

The table lists this clonotype with a few counts. The chain has TRBV2 and TRBJ1-2, with D perhaps matching TRBD1 (5 bases). Trimming left V 3 bases short and J 4 bases short, with 9 bases between. The CDR3 covers 13 residues. Germline V gives CDR1 SNHLY, CDR2 FYNNEI. The CDR3 spells CASSERGLYGYTF. CDR3 sequence (DNA): TGTGCCAGCAGTGAGCGGGGCCTCTATGGCTACACCTTC.

The chain carries TRBV6-5 and TRBJ2-1, with 9 bases matching TRBD1. Looked up from germline, CDR1 is MNHEY and CDR2 is SVGAGI. Trimming cost V 6 bases and J 15 bases; bases outside gene matches: 6. This CDR3 region has 11 residues. In DNA, the CDR3 is TGTGCCAGCAGCACAGGGACAGGGATGTTCTTC. Translation: CASSTGTGMFF.

This clonotype has only a few counts. V is TRBV5-5 and J is TRBJ2-5; possibly TRBD2 for D (5 bases). Germline CDR1 is SGHKS and CDR2 is YYEKEE (reference sequence). The CDR3 has 14 amino acids. Trimming left V 4 bases short and J 3 bases short, with 13 bases between. The CDR3 DNA sequence: TGTGCCAGCAGCCCACCTGACGGGAAAGAGACCCAGTACTTC. Its protein is CASSPPDGKETQYF.

About this clonotype itself: Possible read error: a much larger clone is one base away. The chain links TRBV6-1 to TRBJ1-2; D gene unclear. Germline CDR1 and CDR2: MNHNS and SASEGT. This CDR3 comprises 12 residues. CDR3 sequence reads: CASCDGEYGYTF. Written as DNA, the CDR3 is TGTGCCAGCTGTGACGGGGAGTATGGCTACACCTTC.

This clonotype has only a few counts. The CDR3 bases are TGTGCCAGCACCAACCCCCGGGAACTAGGCAATGAGCAGTTCTTC. It yields the protein CASTNPRELGNEQFF. The V gene is TRBV6-2 or TRBV6-3, the J gene TRBJ2-1; TRBD2 might be the D (5 bases). Deletions cut 7 bases from V and 6 bases from J, with 19 bases between. Germline assignment: CDR1 MNHEY and CDR2 SVGEGT. This CDR3 contains 15 residues.